Presented here are 22 T cell receptor beta chains from one specimen sequenced in a study of cytomegalovirus exposure and HLA in healthy donors. The PCR contained 60 Vbeta and 13 Jbeta primers. This table comes from immunoSEQ multiplex PCR, and its TCRdb copy is limited to in-frame clones, with some not included. The table lists approximately 220,000 clones, 65% to 80% of them singletons. The sample consisted of PBMCs. The receptor set was obtained from a man between 35 and 55 years old in good health and CMV-seronegative.

V gene TRBV6-7 combines with J gene TRBJ2-7; D not certain. TRBV6-7 counts as an open reading frame of uncertain function. The CDR3 is 13 amino acids. Trimming shortened V by 10 bases and J by 0 bases, and 13 bases separated the two germline ends. For the CDR3, the DNA is TGTGCCACCACCTTCTTGAGCTCCTACGAGCAGTACTTC. It yields the protein CATTFLSSYEQYF.

V and J are TRBV5-6 and TRBJ2-5; D possibly corresponds to TRBD1 (5 bases). Trimming pared 0 bases from V and 5 bases from J, leaving 11 bases between. The CDR3 spans 14 residues. The V gene's germline CDR1 is SGHDT and CDR2 YYEEEE. The CDR3, as DNA: TGTGCCAGCAGCTTGGCCAAGACAGAGGAGACCCAGTACTTC. Its translation is CASSLAKTEETQYF.

V usage is TRBV9 and J usage is TRBJ2-2; TRBD1 is a possible D gene (5 bases). V was shortened by 0 bases and J by 0 bases, with 12 bases between the two germline ends. Germline values: CDR1 SGDLS, CDR2 YYNGEE. The CDR3 runs 17 residues. CDR3 sequence (DNA): TGTGCCAGCAGCGTAGTTAAAGGGGCCCCGAACACCGGGGAGCTGTTTTTT. Its protein product is CASSVVKGAPNTGELFF.

The chain combines TRBV6-6 with TRBJ1-1, with D maybe TRBD1 (5 bases). Germline values: CDR1 MNHNY, CDR2 SVGAGI (reference sequence). Trimming removed 5 bases from V and 0 bases from J, with 13 bases in between. The CDR3 consists of 15 residues. CDR3 nucleotide sequence: TGTGCCAGCAGTCAGGGTGGTGCCTTGAACACTGAAGCTTTCTTT. Encoded protein: CASSQGGALNTEAFF.

The chain couples TRBV6-4 to TRBJ2-2; 8 bases line up with TRBD1. This CDR3 is 14 amino acids long. Germline V CDR1 and CDR2: MRHNA, SNTAGT. The V segment lost 11 bases and the J segment 0 bases; nucleotides outside the gene matches: 5. This chain's CDR3 is CAERDRPNTGELFF. The DNA for the CDR3 is TGTGCCGAAAGGGACAGGCCGAACACCGGGGAGCTGTTTTTT.

This rearrangement joins TRBV18 to TRBJ1-2; D remains unclear. The length of the CDR3 is 17 residues. Germline CDR1 KGHSH, CDR2 LQKENI. The germline V and J ends were trimmed by 0 bases and 4 bases, with 18 bases remaining between them. The CDR3 protein is CASSPPGTLPSFYGYTF. In nucleotides, the CDR3 is TGTGCCAGCTCACCACCTGGCACCTTACCCTCTTTCTATGGCTACACCTTC.

The chain recombines TRBV29-1 with TRBJ2-7; 9 bases are shared with TRBD1. There are 13 residues in the CDR3. Germline CDR1 is SQVTM and CDR2 is ANQGSEA. Trimming cost V 7 bases and J 6 bases; bases outside gene matches: 10. In DNA, the CDR3 is TGCAGCGCCTCAACAGGGACAGGGACCGAGCAGTACTTC. This translates into CSASTGTGTEQYF.

This chain uses TRBV7-3 with TRBJ1-1, with TRBD1 as a possible D gene (6 bases). V lost 3 bases to trimming and J lost 4 bases, with 9 bases between them. The CDR3 runs to 13 residues. From germline, CDR1 is SGHTA and CDR2 FQGTGA. This CDR3 reads CASSLGGPTEAFF. The CDR3 DNA follows: TGTGCCAGCAGCTTGGGGGGGCCCACTGAAGCTTTCTTT.

V is TRBV27 and J is TRBJ1-6; 7 positions match TRBD1. Unmatched junction bases numbered 6, after V lost 6 bases and J lost 4 bases. The CDR3 covers 15 residues. Germline loops: CDR1 MNHEY, CDR2 SMNVEV (reference sequence). CDR3 nucleotides: TGTGCCAGCAGCCCCCGGGACAGATATAATTCACCCCTCCACTTT. It translates to CASSPRDRYNSPLHF.

The chain links TRBV7-9 to TRBJ1-1; D is unclear. V was trimmed by 7 bases and J by 1 base, leaving 10 bases between them. The CDR3 length is 13 residues. CDR1 is SEHNR and CDR2 is FQNEAQ in the germline V gene (reference sequence). The CDR3 DNA is TGTGCCAGCACCGGGATCTCGAACACTGAAGCTTTCTTT. Translation gives CASTGISNTEAFF.

This clone appeared a single time. The chain couples TRBV12-1 to TRBJ1-1. TRBV12-1 is a known pseudogene. The length of the CDR3 is 15 residues. CDR3 sequence: CASSLRGRVGTEAFF. DNA for the CDR3: TGTGCCAGCAGCTTGCGAGGGAGGGTCGGCACTGAAGCTTTCTTT.

This chain joins TRBV4-2 and TRBJ2-3, with a possible D match to TRBD1 (5 bases). The germline V gene encodes CDR1 LGHNA and CDR2 YNFKEQ. The CDR3 sequence is 14 residues long. V was trimmed by 1 base and J by 4 bases, leaving 9 bases between them. The CDR3: CASSQALGPDTQYF. CDR3 sequence (DNA): TGTGCCAGCAGCCAAGCCTTGGGGCCAGATACGCAGTATTTT.

The rearrangement joins TRBV4-2 to TRBJ2-3; a possible D gene is TRBD1 (6 bases). Germline V gene lookup returns CDR1 LGHNA and CDR2 YNFKEQ. Trimming cost V 0 bases and J 5 bases, with 18 bases left between them. The length of the CDR3 is 17 residues. The CDR3 bases are TGTGCCAGCAGCCAAGAATGGCTACAGGGTAGACAAGATACGCAGTATTTT. Its translation: CASSQEWLQGRQDTQYF.

This sequence joins TRBV19 and TRBJ1-5; TRBD1 might be the D (5 bases). The CDR3 is made up of 19 amino acids. Trimming pared 7 bases from V and 1 base from J, leaving 26 bases between. Germline V lookup: CDR1 LNHDA, CDR2 SQIVND (reference sequence). CDR3: CASNQGKGARIWSNQPQHF. In DNA form, the CDR3 reads TGTGCCAGTAACCAGGGAAAAGGTGCCAGGATTTGGAGCAATCAGCCCCAGCATTTT.

This clone is a singleton in its sample. J is TRBJ1-2 and V is TRBV5-1; TRBD1 is a possible D gene (5 bases). The CDR3 runs to 13 residues. Trimming removed 0 bases from V and 6 bases from J, with 9 bases in between. Per germline, CDR1 SGHRS and CDR2 YFSETQ. Here the CDR3 reads CASSLAGYDGYTF. The CDR3, as DNA: TGCGCCAGCAGCTTGGCAGGGTATGATGGCTACACCTTC.

A word on this clone: This may stem from a read error, because a much larger clone lies one nucleotide away. This chain connects TRBV5-5 to TRBJ1-1; the D gene is possibly TRBD1 (5 bases). The CDR3 runs to 13 residues. Germline CDR1 and CDR2: SGHKS and YYEKEE (reference sequence). Trimming took off 4 bases at V and 1 base at J, with 8 bases between the two ends. The CDR3, as DNA: TGTGCCAGCAGCCTACAGGAGAACACTGAAGCTTTCTTT. Translating gives CASSLQENTEAFF.

This clone appeared a single time. The CDR3 reads CASSGTGGTDTQYF. In nucleotides, the CDR3 is TGCGCCAGCAGCGGGACAGGGGGGACAGATACGCAGTATTTT. J is TRBJ2-3 and V is TRBV5-1; 11 bases align to TRBD1. V was pared by 4 bases and J by 3 bases, with 1 base of the junction left unmatched. This CDR3 is built from 14 residues. Germline values: CDR1 SGHRS, CDR2 YFSETQ.

The chain couples TRBV11-2 to TRBJ2-1, with 9 bases matching TRBD1. This CDR3 is built from 16 residues. The ends lost 5 bases at V and 7 bases at J; junction bases unmatched: 12. Germline-derived CDR1 and CDR2 are SGHAT and FQNNGV. In nucleotides, the CDR3 is TGTGCCAGCAGCCCCTGGGACAGGGCCGCCGGGAATGAGCAGTTCTTC. Translating it yields CASSPWDRAAGNEQFF.

V and J are TRBV4-1 and TRBJ1-3; 10 nucleotides agree with TRBD1. This CDR3 contains 16 residues. V lost 2 bases to trimming and J lost 0 bases; unmatched junction nucleotides: 1. Germline V gene data show CDR1 as MGHRA and CDR2 as YSYEKL. The CDR3 spells CASSQRQGASGNTIYF. CDR3 nucleotides: TGCGCCAGCAGCCAACGACAGGGGGCCTCTGGAAACACCATATATTTT.

The chain uses TRBV19 and TRBJ2-7; D uncertain. The CDR3 is 13 amino acids. Germline assignment: CDR1 LNHDA and CDR2 SQIVND (reference sequence). V lost 6 bases and J 0 bases, leaving 9 bases between the germline ends. The CDR3 DNA follows: TGTGCCAGTAGAAGCCTTAGCTCCTACGAGCAGTACTTC. It yields the protein CASRSLSSYEQYF.

The V and J genes are TRBV19 and TRBJ1-4; D is undetermined. Germline loops: CDR1 LNHDA, CDR2 SQIVND (reference sequence). CDR3 size: 12 residues. The V and J ends lost 3 bases and 8 bases respectively, with 7 bases between them. Here the CDR3 reads CASSIRREKLFF. CDR3 sequence (DNA): TGTGCCAGTAGTATTCGTCGGGAAAAACTGTTTTTT.

This sequence joins TRBV5-1 and TRBJ2-2, with a possible D match to TRBD1 (5 bases). V was clipped by 5 bases and J by 2 bases, with 10 bases between them. This CDR3 is 14 amino acids long. Germline V gene lookup returns CDR1 SGHRS and CDR2 YFSETQ. The CDR3 here is CASRIGANTGELFF. The DNA of the CDR3 is TGCGCCAGCAGGATAGGGGCCAACACCGGGGAGCTGTTTTTT. The complete variable domain, with remaining parts taken from reference TRBV5-1 and TRBJ2-2, reads KAGVTQTPRYLIKTRGQQVTLSCSPISGHRSVSWYQQTPGQGLQFLFEYFSETQRNKGNFPGRFSGRQFSNSRSEMNVSTLELGDSALYLCASRIGANTGELFFGEGSRLTVL.